This TCR beta chain was sequenced in a study of radiotherapy plus CTLA-4 blockade in lung cancer. About the study: Among patients, 15% to 20% showed objective responses, and over 30% had disease control. Overall study findings and caveats: Among blood TCR repertoires after radiotherapy plus ipilimumab, tumor-derived clones expanded. Early blood T cell clone dynamics reportedly forecast response best, with interferon-beta.

CTLA-4 blockade using ipilimumab, together with focal radiation, was received by patients with chemo-refractory metastatic non-small-cell lung cancer. Germline CDR1 and CDR2: SGHRS and YFSETQ. The CDR3 length is 15 residues. Sequencing was performed with immunoSEQ multiplex PCR; in TCRdb, only in-frame clones are kept and a portion is missing. Among 130,000 or so clones listed, 90% were seen once. About this clone: Antigen specificity is unknown. One junction end disagrees with the germline gene, perhaps due to a read error. Other nucleotide sequences in the sample specify the same CDR3.

This rearrangement joins TRBV5-1 to TRBJ1-1, with unresolved D. The sample here was peripheral blood, taken from a patient treated with radiotherapy plus ipilimumab. This clonotype was sampled from a human donor with non-small cell lung cancer that progressed on radiotherapy plus ipilimumab. CDR3 loop: CASSPGPGLNTEAFF. CDR3 in DNA: TGCGCCAGCAGCCCGGGTCCGGGGTTGAACACCGAAGCTTTCTTT.